These 28 T cell receptor delta chains came from one sample sequenced in a study of γδ T cells in repeated Plasmodium falciparum infection. Flow sorting of PBMC yielded separate Vgamma9/Vdelta2+ and Vdelta2-negative gammadelta T cell populations for bulk repertoire analysis. TCRdb processed the multiplex PCR reads again with the CATT caller. The profile shows tens of thousands of delta-chain clones, about 1.9% of them singletons. Sequencing used gamma-delta T cells from blood. The receptors were sampled from a pool of human donors (malaria-infected and uninfected, not separated).

This clone was observed many times. This is likely an artifact of a read error, given a far larger clone one base away. The chain links TRAV38-2/DV8 to TRDJ1; tentatively, D is TRDD3 (5 bases). This CDR3 has 20 amino acids. Germline V gene data show CDR1 as TSESDYY and CDR2 as QEAYKQQN. CDR3 residues: CAYIGSGSTPGRWWGLKLTF. The CDR3 region has the DNA TGTGCTTATATAGGTAGCGGGAGTACTCCCGGCCGGTGGTGGGGCCTTAAACTCACCTTT.

As for this clone: The TCRdb record carries a much larger clone's protein, which differs from this DNA's translation at residue 13; a read error is the likely cause, and the protein listed here is the DNA translation. The chain has TRDV1 and TRDJ1; 8 bases align to TRDD3. TCRdb is silent on the J gene; assignment here came from matching the DNA to germline. V shed 3 bases, J shed 8 bases, and the junction held 29 bases outside the gene matches. The CDR3 has 21 amino acids. Per the germline V gene, CDR1 is TSWWSYY and CDR2 is QGS. DNA for the CDR3: TGTGCTCTTGGGGAGTCCGACCCCGCACACTGGGGGGTCCTCTGGGGAAAGAAACTCATCTTT. This codes for CALGESDPAHWGVLWGKKLIF.

In the case of this clone: This DNA translates differently at residue 7 from the TCRdb protein, which is that of a much larger clone; a read error is likely, and the protein shown is the DNA's own translation. This chain links TRDV1 with TRDJ4; 7 nucleotides line up with TRDD2. TCRdb records no J gene; here it was assigned by comparing the DNA to germline. With 9 bases clipped from V and 3 bases from J, the junction kept 37 bases outside the gene matches. This CDR3 has 22 residues. CDR1 TSWWSYY and CDR2 QGS come from the germline V gene. CDR3 sequence (DNA): TGTGCTCTGCTCCCTGTCCTGTTCCTACGATTCTCTAACGCCAGGTCCCCAGGACCCCTGATCTTT. Translating it yields CALLPVLFLRFSNARSPGPLIF.

Comment on this clone: The protein held in TCRdb is that of a much larger clone and does not match this DNA's translation at residue 11, likely because of a read error; the protein shown is translated from the DNA. V gene TRDV1 combines with J gene TRDJ1; 10 bases match TRDD3. The J gene, left out of TCRdb, was set here by checking the DNA against germline. Germline values: CDR1 TSWWSYY, CDR2 QGS. The V segment lost 1 base and the J segment 4 bases; nucleotides outside the gene matches: 21. The CDR3 loop spans 21 amino acids. The CDR3 protein is CALGEQSYRVRGDTRIDKLIF. In DNA form, the CDR3 reads TGTGCTCTTGGGGAACAATCCTACCGAGTACGGGGGGATACGCGTATCGATAAACTCATCTTT.

This clone came up a few times. This sequence is one base from a far larger clone and is likely a read error. The sample holds other DNA sequences that translate to the same CDR3. The chain uses TRDV3 and TRDJ1; D is perhaps TRDD3 (10 bases). TCRdb does not report a J gene; here it was assigned by matching the DNA to germline references. CDR1 is TVYSNPD and CDR2 is GDNSRS in the germline V gene (reference sequence). The CDR3 runs 20 residues. Trimming stripped 3 bases from V and 0 bases from J, with 32 bases between. The CDR3 sequence is CALTGLPTILGDNNTDKLIF. In DNA form, the CDR3 reads TGTGCCTTAACAGGCCTTCCTACGATTCTGGGGGATAACAACACCGATAAACTCATCTTT.

Concerning this clone itself: This DNA's translation differs at residue 7 from TCRdb's protein, which comes from a much larger clone; a read error is likely, and the protein shown is translated from the DNA. This chain uses TRDV1 with TRDJ1; 8 nucleotides agree with TRDD3. TCRdb offers no J gene call, so here the DNA was matched to germline to obtain one. V was pared by 1 base and J by 2 bases, with 12 bases of the junction left unmatched. The CDR3 extends over 18 amino acids. Germline V lookup: CDR1 TSWWSYY, CDR2 QGS. The CDR3 here is CALGERRAGILGTDKLIF. For the CDR3, the DNA is TGTGCTCTTGGGGAACGTAGAGCGGGGATACTGGGTACCGATAAACTCATCTTT.

This clone was seen at least ten times. Since a far larger clone is one base different, this is likely a read error. Other nucleotide sequences in the sample specify the same CDR3. The chain uses TRDV2 and TRDJ1, with 11 bases identical to TRDD3. Germline V lookup: CDR1 GEAIGNYY, CDR2 EKD. This CDR3 region has 24 residues. In DNA, the CDR3 is TGTGCCTGTGACACCGTTATCCCTTACTCAGACTGGGGGATAGGAACGAATTACACTGATAAACTCATCTTT. The encoded protein is CACDTVIPYSDWGIGTNYTDKLIF.

In regard to this clone: The protein held in TCRdb is that of a much larger clone and does not match this DNA's translation at residues 4 and 6, likely because of a read error; the protein shown is translated from the DNA. The genes are TRDV1 and TRDJ2; TRDD3 matches 10 bases. No J gene was available from TCRdb, and it was assigned here by a germline match of the DNA. Germline loops: CDR1 TSWWSYY, CDR2 QGS. The CDR3 spans 20 residues. The CDR3 region is CALREALTSTGGLRTAQLFF. CDR3 sequence (DNA): TGTGCTCTTAGGGAGGCCTTAACCAGTACTGGGGGATTAAGGACAGCACAACTCTTCTTT.

This clone appeared many times. It differs at one base from a far larger clone, so likely a read error. At the DNA level, this CDR3 is encoded by other sequences in the same sample as well. The J segment was not called; the V segment is TRDV1; the table gives TRDD3 as D, unverified against the DNA. Germline V gene sequence: CDR1 TSWWSYY, CDR2 QGS. The CDR3 extends over 19 amino acids. The CDR3 nucleotides read TGTGCTCTTGGGGTATTTGGTTCCTACGGTAAGGGGGATACCGATAAGCTCATCTTT. Encoded protein: CALGVFGSYGKGDTDKLIF.

A word on this clone: The TCRdb protein, from a much larger clone, departs from this DNA's translation at residue 13, likely by read error; the protein shown derives from the DNA. The chain has TRDV1 and TRDJ1; 7 bases align to TRDD3. TCRdb carries no J gene annotation; the J gene was assigned here by matching the DNA with germline. The CDR3 is 20 amino acids. Trimming at V came to 3 bases and at J to 1 base, leaving 20 bases not matched to a gene. CDR1 is TSWWSYY, CDR2 QGS, per germline. The CDR3 DNA reads TGTGCTCTTGGGGAGCGGCTCCCGTACTGGGGACCTCACCGCACCGATAAACTCATCTTT. Translation: CALGERLPYWGPHRTDKLIF.

This clone was picked up a small number of times. A far larger clone lies a single base away; this is likely a read error. Other DNA sequences within the sample encode an identical CDR3. The chain uses TRDV1 and TRDJ3; D may be TRDD3 (10 bases). TCRdb records no J gene; here it was assigned by comparing the DNA to germline. This CDR3 contains 26 residues. Germline V CDR1 and CDR2: TSWWSYY, QGS. The CDR3, as DNA: TGTGCTCTTGGGGCGTCCTTCCTACCCGTGCCTTATTACTGGGGGATCTCTTCCTGGGACACCCGGCAGATGTTTTTC. This codes for CALGASFLPVPYYWGISSWDTRQMFF.

This clone was found many times. A far larger clone differs by one base, so this is likely a read error. In the same sample, other DNA sequences code for this CDR3. The chain combines TRDV2 with TRDJ1, with TRDD3 identical over 12 bases. Looked up from germline, CDR1 is GEAIGNYY and CDR2 is EKD. V lost 0 bases to trimming and J lost 5 bases; unmatched junction nucleotides: 12. CDR3 length equals 18 residues. In DNA form, the CDR3 reads TGTGCCTGTGACACCCTGGCTGGGGGATACGGTAGGACTGATAAACTCATCTTT. Translated: CACDTLAGGYGRTDKLIF.

This clone turned up a few times. TCRdb assigns this DNA the protein of a much larger clone, which departs from its translation at residue 14; this likely reflects a read error, and the protein shown comes from translating the DNA. Other DNA sequences in the sample encode the same CDR3. The chain has TRDV1 and TRDJ1; D may be TRDD2 or TRDD3 (5 bases each). The V and J ends lost 2 bases and 0 bases respectively, with 34 bases between them. The length of the CDR3 is 23 residues. From germline, CDR1 is TSWWSYY and CDR2 QGS. CDR3 DNA sequence: TGTGCTCTTGGGGAAGGTTCTTTCCCTTCGTTCGTACTGAGGGATGGATACACCGATAAACTCATCTTT. Its protein is CALGEGSFPSFVLRDGYTDKLIF.

Concerning this clone itself: This DNA's translation and the protein TCRdb lists, from a much larger clone, do not match at residue 12, likely due to a read error; the protein shown is translated from the DNA. V is TRDV1 and J is TRDJ1; TRDD2 matches at 7 bases. The J gene, not given by TCRdb, was assigned here from a germline match of the nucleotide sequence. The CDR3 length is 21 residues. Germline assignment: CDR1 TSWWSYY and CDR2 QGS. With 1 base clipped from V and 0 bases from J, the junction kept 20 bases outside the gene matches. The CDR3 coding sequence is TGTGCTCTTGGGGAACCTTTCCTACGTGGTTTGCCGCACCCTTACACCGATAAACTCATCTTT. Translated, it gives CALGEPFLRGLPHPYTDKLIF.

As regards this clone: TCRdb lists the protein of a much larger clone for this DNA, which differs at residue 24, so this is likely a read error; the protein given here is translated from the DNA itself. The V segment is TRDV1, and no J call was made; TRDD3 reflects the table's D call only, with no check against the DNA. Germline V gives CDR1 TSWWSYY, CDR2 QGS. This CDR3 spans 25 amino acids. The DNA of the CDR3 is TGTGCTCTTGGGGAAAACTCCTTCCTTCAAGACTGGGGGATACGCGGGGGATGGCTCACCGATAAACTCACCTTT. Residues: CALGENSFLQDWGIRGGWLTDKLTF.

Only a few counts were recorded for this clone. A far larger clone lies a single base away; this is likely a read error. This sample also contains other DNA sequences that code for the same CDR3. The chain has TRDV1 and TRDJ3; the match to TRDD3 covers 13 bases. The J gene, missing from TCRdb, was assigned here through DNA to germline matching. Germline-derived CDR1 and CDR2 are TSWWSYY and QGS. There are 22 residues in the CDR3. The CDR3 protein is CALGETRPYWGIRGWDTRQMFF. Here the CDR3 DNA reads TGTGCTCTTGGGGAAACACGGCCCTACTGGGGGATACGCGGGTGGGACACCCGGCAGATGTTTTTC.

Concerning this clone itself: A far more abundant clone sits one base away, making this likely a read error. The same CDR3 is also encoded by other DNA sequences in this sample. V usage is TRDV1 and J usage is TRDJ1; TRDD2 matches at 9 bases. From germline, CDR1 is TSWWSYY and CDR2 QGS. CDR3 length: 17 residues. CDR3 amino acids: CALGDQPFLRLWGKLIF. The CDR3 nucleotides are TGTGCTCTCGGGGACCAACCCTTCCTACGTCTCTGGGGGAAACTCATCTTT.

The sample holds many counts of this clone. A far larger clone is one nucleotide away, so this likely arose from a read error. The same CDR3 can be traced to other DNA sequences in this sample. The chain employs TRDV3 and TRDJ1; TRDD3 matches 11 bases. The CDR3 sequence is 21 residues long. The germline V gene encodes CDR1 TVYSNPD and CDR2 GDNSRS (reference sequence). The CDR3 is CAFIHPTHWGITTIYTDKLIF. CDR3 nucleotides: TGTGCCTTTATCCACCCTACGCACTGGGGGATAACGACGATTTACACTGATAAACTCATCTTT.

This clone was found a few times. This sequence is one base from a far larger clone and is likely a read error. Distinct nucleotide sequences in the sample also encode this CDR3. The chain joins TRDV1 to TRDJ1; TRDD3 matches 10 bases. TCRdb gives no J gene; it was assigned here by matching the DNA to germline. CDR3 length: 25 residues. Looked up from germline, CDR1 is TSWWSYY and CDR2 is QGS. The V segment lost 1 base and the J segment 8 bases; nucleotides outside the gene matches: 37. CDR3: CALGEPYIASLRVYTGDTRFDKLIF. DNA of the CDR3: TGTGCTCTTGGGGAACCCTATATCGCGTCCTTAAGGGTCTATACGGGGGATACGCGTTTTGACAAACTCATCTTT.

As regards this clone: Given a far larger clone just one base away, this is likely a sequencing read error. In the same sample, other DNA sequences code for this CDR3. The chain carries TRDV2 and TRDJ3; 7 bases line up with TRDD3. TCRdb leaves out the J gene; it was filled in here by matching the DNA to germline. The CDR3 has 21 amino acids. CDR1 and CDR2 from the germline V gene are GEAIGNYY and EKD. The DNA of the CDR3 is TGCGCCTGTGACACCTCCATGGGCACTGGGGTCGGCCCCTGGGACACCCGACAGATGTTTTTC. It yields the protein CACDTSMGTGVGPWDTRQMFF.

A word on this clone: This likely reflects a read error, since a far larger clone is one base away. This same CDR3 is encoded by further DNA sequences in the sample. The V and J genes are TRDV1 and TRDJ1; 10 bases map to TRDD3. TCRdb leaves out the J gene; it was filled in here by matching the DNA to germline. The CDR3 is 24 residues long. The V gene end was trimmed by 1 base and the J gene end by 5 bases; junction bases not matched to a gene: 31. Germline values: CDR1 TSWWSYY, CDR2 QGS. As DNA, the CDR3 is TGTGCTCTTGGGGAACCGGGTAAGCTTCCTCAAACGTACTGGGGGATTAGGGGCACTGATAAACTCATCTTT. Translation gives CALGEPGKLPQTYWGIRGTDKLIF.

In this sample, this clone turned up a few times. For this DNA, TCRdb reports the protein of a much larger clone, which diverges at residue 15, most likely from a read error; the protein presented here is translated directly from the DNA. The V gene is TRDV1, the J gene TRDJ1; 8 nucleotides align to TRDD3. The J gene comes from matching the DNA to germline here; TCRdb lacks it. The V segment lost 0 bases and the J segment 5 bases; nucleotides outside the gene matches: 20. The CDR3 covers 20 residues. From germline, CDR1 is TSWWSYY and CDR2 QGS. The CDR3 DNA sequence: TGTGCTCTTGGGGAACTAGAGGTGCGTAGGGGATACAGGAGGGTAGATAAACTCATCTTT. It is translated as CALGELEVRRGYRRVDKLIF.

There are a few counts of this clone. It differs at one base from a far larger clone, so likely a read error. At the DNA level, this CDR3 is encoded by other sequences in the same sample as well. The V call is TRAV38-2/DV8, the J call TRDJ1; TRDD3 agrees at 9 bases. Assignment of the J gene here rests on matching the DNA to germline, because TCRdb gives none. The CDR3 length is 21 residues. From germline, CDR1 is TSESDYY and CDR2 QEAYKQQN. After removal of 0 bases from V and 3 bases from J, the junction contained 21 bases not matched to a gene. CDR3 sequence: CAYRSATPPGLGDNFADKLIF. The DNA of the CDR3 is TGTGCTTATAGGAGCGCGACCCCGCCTGGCTTGGGGGATAACTTCGCCGATAAACTCATCTTT.

This clone is labeled as large. Additional DNA sequences in this sample encode the identical CDR3. The chain couples TRDV1 to TRDJ1; D may be TRDD3 (6 bases). CDR1 is TSWWSYY and CDR2 is QGS in the germline V gene. This CDR3 comprises 21 residues. V dropped 5 bases and J dropped 10 bases, with 41 bases sitting between them. The CDR3 bases are TGTGCTCTTGGGAGGTTTCTCTTAGGGCTGGGGATGCCCCATCAGCATATCGGACTCATCTTT. Its protein is CALGRFLLGLGMPHQHIGLIF.

This clone came up many times. The TCRdb protein, from a much larger clone, departs from this DNA's translation at residue 19, likely by read error; the protein shown derives from the DNA. The chain uses TRAV38-2/DV8 and TRDJ1, with a tentative D call TRDD3 (6 bases). The CDR3 spans 20 residues. The germline gives CDR1 TSESDYY, CDR2 QEAYKQQN. The CDR3, as DNA: TGTGCTTATAGGAGCGGCACTGCTTTCCGAGTCGGGGATCGCAGGGATAAACTCACCTTT. Protein sequence: CAYRSGTAFRVGDRRDKLTF.

This clone was counted between two and nine times. TCRdb records a much larger clone's protein for this DNA, with a difference at residue 19 that likely arises from a read error; the protein given is the translation of the DNA. No J gene was called, and the V gene is TRDV1; the D call in the table, TRDD3, was not verified against the DNA. This CDR3 is built from 20 residues. Germline V gene lookup returns CDR1 TSWWSYY and CDR2 QGS. In DNA, the CDR3 is TGTGCTCTTGGGGAAAACAGCTGGCCATCCTCGGGGGTCCTCACCGATAAACTCACCTTT. Residues: CALGENSWPSSGVLTDKLTF.

This clone occurred a few times. A far larger clone is just one base off, so this is likely a read error. The same CDR3 can be traced to other DNA sequences in this sample. CDR3 DNA: TGTGCCTGTGACACCGTGGGAGTGCTGGGTGATGGGACCGATAAACTCATCTTT. Amino acid sequence: CACDTVGVLGDGTDKLIF. The gene calls are TRDV2 and TRDJ1; a weak D match, TRDD3 (5 bases). No J gene was available from TCRdb, and it was assigned here by a germline match of the DNA. Trimming pared 0 bases from V and 2 bases from J, leaving 21 bases between. Germline V gives CDR1 GEAIGNYY, CDR2 EKD. The CDR3 runs 18 residues.

Comment on this clone: A read error likely explains why the TCRdb protein, taken from a much larger clone, differs from this DNA's translation at residue 8; the protein shown is translated from the DNA. The chain links TRDV3 to TRDJ1; TRDD3 matches at 7 bases. The J gene, absent from TCRdb, was called here by matching the DNA to germline. The CDR3 has 15 residues. Germline V gene sequence: CDR1 TVYSNPD, CDR2 GDNSRS (reference sequence). With V trimmed by 4 bases and J by 0 bases, 11 bases remained unmatched. CDR3: CASLLGIADTDKLIF. As DNA, the CDR3 is TGTGCCTCTTTACTGGGGATAGCGGACACCGATAAACTCATCTTT.